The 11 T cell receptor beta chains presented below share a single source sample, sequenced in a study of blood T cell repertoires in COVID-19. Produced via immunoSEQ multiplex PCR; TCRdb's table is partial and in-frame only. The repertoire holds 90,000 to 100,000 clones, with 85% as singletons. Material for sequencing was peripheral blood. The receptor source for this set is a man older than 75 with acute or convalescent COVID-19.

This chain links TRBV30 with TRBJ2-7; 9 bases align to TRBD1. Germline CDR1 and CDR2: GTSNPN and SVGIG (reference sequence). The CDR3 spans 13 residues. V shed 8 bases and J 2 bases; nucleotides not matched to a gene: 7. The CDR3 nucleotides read TGTGCCATGGACAGGGGCCCCACCTACGAGCAGTACTTC. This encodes CAMDRGPTYEQYF.

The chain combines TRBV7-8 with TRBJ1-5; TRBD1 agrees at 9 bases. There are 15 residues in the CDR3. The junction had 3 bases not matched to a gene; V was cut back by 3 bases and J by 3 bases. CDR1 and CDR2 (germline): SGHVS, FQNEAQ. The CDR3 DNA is TGTGCCAGCAGCTTCGGGACAGGGTACAATCAGCCCCAGCATTTT. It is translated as CASSFGTGYNQPQHF.

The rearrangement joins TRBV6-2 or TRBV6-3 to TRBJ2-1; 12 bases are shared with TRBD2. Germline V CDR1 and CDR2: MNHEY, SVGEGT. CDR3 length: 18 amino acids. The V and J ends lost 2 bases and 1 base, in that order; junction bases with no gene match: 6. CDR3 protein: CASSYASGRGVSYNEQFF. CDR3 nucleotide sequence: TGTGCCAGCAGTTACGCTAGCGGGAGGGGCGTATCCTACAATGAGCAGTTCTTC.

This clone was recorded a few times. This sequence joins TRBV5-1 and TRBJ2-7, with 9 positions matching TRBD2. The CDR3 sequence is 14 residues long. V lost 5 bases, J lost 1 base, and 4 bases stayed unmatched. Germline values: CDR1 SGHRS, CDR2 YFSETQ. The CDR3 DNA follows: TGCGCCAGCAGGGCTAGCGGGGTATCCTACGAGCAGTACTTC. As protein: CASRASGVSYEQYF.

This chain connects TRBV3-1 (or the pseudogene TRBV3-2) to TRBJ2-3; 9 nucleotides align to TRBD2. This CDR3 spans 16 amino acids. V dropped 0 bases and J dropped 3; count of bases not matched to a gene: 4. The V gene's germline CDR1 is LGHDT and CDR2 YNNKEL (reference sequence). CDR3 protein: CASSQDSGSRTDTQYF. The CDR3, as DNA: TGTGCCAGCAGCCAAGATAGCGGGAGCCGGACAGATACGCAGTATTTT.

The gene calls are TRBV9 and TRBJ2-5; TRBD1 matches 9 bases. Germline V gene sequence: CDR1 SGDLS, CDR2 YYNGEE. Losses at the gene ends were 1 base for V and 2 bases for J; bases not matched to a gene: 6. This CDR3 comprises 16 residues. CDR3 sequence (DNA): TGTGCCAGCAGCGTAAAAACAGGGGGCTTTCAAGAGACCCAGTACTTC. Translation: CASSVKTGGFQETQYF.

The CDR3 protein is CSVRQKFNSPLHF. The CDR3, as DNA: TGCAGCGTTCGACAGAAATTTAATTCACCCCTCCACTTT. The chain carries TRBV29-1 and TRBJ1-6; D is perhaps TRBD1 (5 bases). This CDR3 comprises 13 residues. The V and J ends lost 5 bases and 6 bases respectively, with 11 bases between them. The V gene's germline CDR1 is SQVTM and CDR2 ANQGSEA.

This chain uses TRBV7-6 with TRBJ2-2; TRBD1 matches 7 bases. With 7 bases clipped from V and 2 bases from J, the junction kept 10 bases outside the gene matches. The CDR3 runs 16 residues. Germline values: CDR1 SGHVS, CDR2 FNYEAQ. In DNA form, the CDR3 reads TGTGCCAGCACCCCGTGGACAGGAACTAACACCGGGGAGCTGTTTTTT. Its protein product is CASTPWTGTNTGELFF.

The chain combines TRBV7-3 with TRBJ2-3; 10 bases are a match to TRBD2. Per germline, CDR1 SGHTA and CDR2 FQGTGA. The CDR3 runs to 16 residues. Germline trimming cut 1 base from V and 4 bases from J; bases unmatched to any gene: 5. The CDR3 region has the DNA TGTGCCAGCAGCTTAATGGCTAGCGGGAGACCAGATACGCAGTATTTT. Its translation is CASSLMASGRPDTQYF.

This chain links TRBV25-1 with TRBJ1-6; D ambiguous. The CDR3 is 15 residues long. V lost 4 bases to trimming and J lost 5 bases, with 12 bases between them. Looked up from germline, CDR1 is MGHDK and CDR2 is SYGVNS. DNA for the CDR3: TGTGCCAGCAGTGTCTTTGCACAAAATAATTCACCCCTCCACTTT. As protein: CASSVFAQNNSPLHF.

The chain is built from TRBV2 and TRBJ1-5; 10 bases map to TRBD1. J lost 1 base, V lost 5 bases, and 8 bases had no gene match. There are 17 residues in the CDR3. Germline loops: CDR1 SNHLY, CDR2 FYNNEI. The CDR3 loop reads CASSRGQGVRSNQPQHF. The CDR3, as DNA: TGTGCCAGCAGTCGAGGACAGGGGGTTCGCAGCAATCAGCCCCAGCATTTT.